This T cell receptor (beta chain) was obtained from a study of blood T cell repertoires in COVID-19. Generated by immunoSEQ multiplex PCR, the TCRdb table keeps only in-frame clones and is missing some. The sample carries about 160,000 clones, 80% recorded once. Participants' own reports of clinical history determined their cohort assignment. The sequence was collected from a woman in her fifties or sixties who had recovered from COVID-19. Source material: PBMCs or T cells enriched from blood (not recorded which).

CDR3 nucleotides: TGTGCCAGCAGCTCAGGGGTCTACGAGCAGTACTTC. Translated: CASSSGVYEQYF. This chain joins TRBV7-2 and TRBJ2-7, with a possible D match to TRBD1 (6 bases). The CDR3 has 12 residues. V was pared by 4 bases and J by 3 bases, with 7 bases between. Germline V gene sequence: CDR1 SGHTA, CDR2 FQGNSA.